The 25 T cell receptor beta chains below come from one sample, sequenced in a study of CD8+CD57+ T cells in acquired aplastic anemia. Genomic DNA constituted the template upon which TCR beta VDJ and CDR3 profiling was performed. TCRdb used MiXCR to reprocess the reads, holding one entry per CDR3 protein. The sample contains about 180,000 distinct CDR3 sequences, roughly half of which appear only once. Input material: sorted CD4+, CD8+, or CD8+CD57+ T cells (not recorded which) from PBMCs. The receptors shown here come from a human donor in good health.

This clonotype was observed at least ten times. The CDR3 sequence: CASSLLLQDSPLHF. The CDR3 DNA reads as TGTGCCAGCAGCTTGCTGTTACAAGATTCACCCCTCCACTTT. This chain connects TRBV5-5 to TRBJ1-6; D is ambiguous. CDR1 and CDR2 from the germline V gene are SGHKS and YYEKEE (reference sequence). V gave up 1 base and J gave up 8 bases, with 10 bases separating them. The CDR3 contains 14 residues.

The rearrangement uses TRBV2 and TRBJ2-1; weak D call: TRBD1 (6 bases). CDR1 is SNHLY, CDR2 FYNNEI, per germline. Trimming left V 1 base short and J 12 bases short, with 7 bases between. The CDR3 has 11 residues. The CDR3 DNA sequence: TGTGCCAGCAGTGAAGGCAGGGGGCAGTTCTTC. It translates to CASSEGRGQFF.

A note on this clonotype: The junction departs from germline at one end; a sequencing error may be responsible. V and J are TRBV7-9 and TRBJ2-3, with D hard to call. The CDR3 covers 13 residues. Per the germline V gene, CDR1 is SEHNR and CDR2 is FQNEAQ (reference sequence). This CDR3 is CASSLEGWDTQYF. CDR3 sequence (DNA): TGCGCCAGCAGCTTGGAAGGGTGGGATACGCAGTATTTT.

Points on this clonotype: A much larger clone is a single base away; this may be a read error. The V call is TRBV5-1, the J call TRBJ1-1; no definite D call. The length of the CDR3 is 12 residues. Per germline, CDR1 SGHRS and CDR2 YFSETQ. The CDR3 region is CASSEMNTGAFF. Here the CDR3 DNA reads TGCGCCAGCAGCGAAATGAACACTGGAGCTTTCTTT.

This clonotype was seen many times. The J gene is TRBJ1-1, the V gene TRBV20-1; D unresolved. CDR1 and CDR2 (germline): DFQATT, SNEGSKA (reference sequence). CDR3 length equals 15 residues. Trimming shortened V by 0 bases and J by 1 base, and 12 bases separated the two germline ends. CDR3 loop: CSARDLRAANTEAFF. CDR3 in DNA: TGCAGTGCTAGAGATCTAAGAGCGGCGAACACTGAAGCTTTCTTT.

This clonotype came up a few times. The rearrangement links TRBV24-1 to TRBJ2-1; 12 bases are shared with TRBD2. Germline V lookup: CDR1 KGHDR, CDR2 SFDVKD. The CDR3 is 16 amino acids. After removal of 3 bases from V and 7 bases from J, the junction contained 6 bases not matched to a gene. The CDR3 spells CATSDSTSGRRNEQFF. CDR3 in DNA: TGTGCCACCAGTGATAGTACTAGCGGGAGGCGTAATGAGCAGTTCTTC.

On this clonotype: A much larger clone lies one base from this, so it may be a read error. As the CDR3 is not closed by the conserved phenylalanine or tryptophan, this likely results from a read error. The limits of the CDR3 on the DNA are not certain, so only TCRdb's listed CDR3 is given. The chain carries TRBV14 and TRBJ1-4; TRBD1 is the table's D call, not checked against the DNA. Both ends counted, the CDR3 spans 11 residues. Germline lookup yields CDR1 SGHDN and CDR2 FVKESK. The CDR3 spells CASSQGAGFIL.

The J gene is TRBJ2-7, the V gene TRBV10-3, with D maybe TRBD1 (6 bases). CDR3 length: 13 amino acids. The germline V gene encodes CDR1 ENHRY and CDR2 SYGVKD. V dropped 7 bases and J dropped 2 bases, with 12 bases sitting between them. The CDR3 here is CAIMYDRTYEQYF. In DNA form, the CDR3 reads TGTGCCATCATGTATGACAGGACCTACGAGCAGTACTTC.

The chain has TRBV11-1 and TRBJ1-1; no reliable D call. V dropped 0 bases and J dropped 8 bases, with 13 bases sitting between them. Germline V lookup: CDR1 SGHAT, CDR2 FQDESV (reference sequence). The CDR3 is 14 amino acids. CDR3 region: CASSLAIPSAEAFF. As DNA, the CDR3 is TGTGCCAGCAGCTTAGCGATCCCGTCGGCCGAAGCTTTCTTT.

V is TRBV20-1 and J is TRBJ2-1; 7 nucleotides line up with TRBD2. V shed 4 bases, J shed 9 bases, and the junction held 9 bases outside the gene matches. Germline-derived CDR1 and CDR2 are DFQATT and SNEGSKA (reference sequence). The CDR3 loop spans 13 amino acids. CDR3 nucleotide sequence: TGCAGTGCTATGGGCGGGAGTCGATCTGAGCAGTTCTTC. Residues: CSAMGGSRSEQFF.

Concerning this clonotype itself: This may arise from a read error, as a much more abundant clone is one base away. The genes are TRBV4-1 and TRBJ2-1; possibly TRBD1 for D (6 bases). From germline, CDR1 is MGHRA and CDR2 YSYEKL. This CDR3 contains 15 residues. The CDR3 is CAISPGWTDYNEQFF. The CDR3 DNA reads TGCGCCATCAGCCCTGGGTGGACAGACTACAATGAGCAGTTCTTC.

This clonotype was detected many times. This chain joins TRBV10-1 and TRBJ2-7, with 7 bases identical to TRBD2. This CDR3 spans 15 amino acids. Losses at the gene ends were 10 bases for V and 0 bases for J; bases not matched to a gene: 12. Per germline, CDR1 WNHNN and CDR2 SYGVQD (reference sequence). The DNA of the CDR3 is TGCGCCACCCCGAGGCGGCGGGAGAGCTCCTACGAGCAGTACTTC. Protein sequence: CATPRRRESSYEQYF.

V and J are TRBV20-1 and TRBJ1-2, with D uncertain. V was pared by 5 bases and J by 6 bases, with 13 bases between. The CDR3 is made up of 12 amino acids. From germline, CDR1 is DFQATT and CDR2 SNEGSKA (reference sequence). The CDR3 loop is CSAPEGIDGYTF. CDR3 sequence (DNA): TGCAGTGCTCCAGAAGGGATAGATGGCTACACCTTC.

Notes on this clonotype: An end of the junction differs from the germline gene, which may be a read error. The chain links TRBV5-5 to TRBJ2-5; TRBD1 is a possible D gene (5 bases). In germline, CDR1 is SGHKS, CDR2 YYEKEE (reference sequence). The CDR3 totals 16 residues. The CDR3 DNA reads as TGCGCCAGCAGCTATCCGACAGAGGTGGACCAAGAGACCCAGTACTTC. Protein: CASSYPTEVDQETQYF.

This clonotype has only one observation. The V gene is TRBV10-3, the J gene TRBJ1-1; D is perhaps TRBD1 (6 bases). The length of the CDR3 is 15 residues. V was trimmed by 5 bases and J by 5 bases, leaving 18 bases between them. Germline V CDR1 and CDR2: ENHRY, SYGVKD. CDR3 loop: CAISTGQGGGTEAFF. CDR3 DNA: TGTGCCATCAGTACCGGCCAAGGGGGGGGGACTGAAGCTTTCTTT.

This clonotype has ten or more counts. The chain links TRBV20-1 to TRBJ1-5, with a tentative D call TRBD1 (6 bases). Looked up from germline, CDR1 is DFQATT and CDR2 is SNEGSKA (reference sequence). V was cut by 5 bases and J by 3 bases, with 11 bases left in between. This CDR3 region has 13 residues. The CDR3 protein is CSAPTGYNQPQHF. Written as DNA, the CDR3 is TGCAGTGCTCCTACAGGGTACAATCAGCCCCAGCATTTT.

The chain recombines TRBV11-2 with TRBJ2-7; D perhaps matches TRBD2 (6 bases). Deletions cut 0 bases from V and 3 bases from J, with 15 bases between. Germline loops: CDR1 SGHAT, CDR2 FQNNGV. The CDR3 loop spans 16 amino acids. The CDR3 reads CASSLEPGTGGYEQYF. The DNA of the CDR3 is TGTGCCAGCAGCTTAGAGCCCGGGACTGGCGGCTACGAGCAGTACTTC.

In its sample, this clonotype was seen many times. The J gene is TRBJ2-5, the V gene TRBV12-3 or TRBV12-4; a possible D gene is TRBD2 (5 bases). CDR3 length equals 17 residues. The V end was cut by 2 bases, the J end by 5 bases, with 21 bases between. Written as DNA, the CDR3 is TGTGCCAGCAGTTTAACCCTGGGAGTCGGTTCCCATGAGACCCAGTACTTC. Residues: CASSLTLGVGSHETQYF.

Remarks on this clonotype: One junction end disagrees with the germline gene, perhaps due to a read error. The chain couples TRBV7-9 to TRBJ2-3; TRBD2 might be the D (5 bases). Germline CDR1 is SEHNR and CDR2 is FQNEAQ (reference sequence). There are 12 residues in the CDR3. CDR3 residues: CASIGMADTHYF. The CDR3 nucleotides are TGTGCCAGCATCGGGATGGCGGATACGCACTACTTT.

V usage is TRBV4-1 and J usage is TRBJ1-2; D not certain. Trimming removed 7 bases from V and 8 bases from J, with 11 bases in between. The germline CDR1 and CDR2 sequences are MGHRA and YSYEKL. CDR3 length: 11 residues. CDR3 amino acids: CASTSGSGYTF. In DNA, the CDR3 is TGCGCCAGCACCTCGGGGAGCGGCTACACCTTC.

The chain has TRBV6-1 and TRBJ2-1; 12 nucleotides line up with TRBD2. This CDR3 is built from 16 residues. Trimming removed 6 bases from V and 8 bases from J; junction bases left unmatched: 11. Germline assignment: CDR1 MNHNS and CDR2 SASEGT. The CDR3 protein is CASRRGGTSGSHEQFF. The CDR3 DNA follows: TGTGCCAGCAGGAGAGGGGGGACTAGCGGGTCCCATGAGCAGTTCTTC.

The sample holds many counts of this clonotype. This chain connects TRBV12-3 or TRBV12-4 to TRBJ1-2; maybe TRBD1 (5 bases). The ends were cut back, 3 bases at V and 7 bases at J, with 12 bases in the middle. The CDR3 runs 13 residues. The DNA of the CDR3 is TGTGCCAGCAGTTTGGGGCCAGCAGTTGGCTACACCTTC. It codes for CASSLGPAVGYTF.

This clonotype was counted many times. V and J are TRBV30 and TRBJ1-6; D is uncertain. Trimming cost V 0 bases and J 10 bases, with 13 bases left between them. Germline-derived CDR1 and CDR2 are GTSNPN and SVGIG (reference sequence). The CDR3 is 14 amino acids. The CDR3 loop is CAWSVQSGLSPLHF. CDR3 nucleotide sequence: TGTGCCTGGAGTGTACAAAGTGGGTTATCACCCCTCCACTTT.

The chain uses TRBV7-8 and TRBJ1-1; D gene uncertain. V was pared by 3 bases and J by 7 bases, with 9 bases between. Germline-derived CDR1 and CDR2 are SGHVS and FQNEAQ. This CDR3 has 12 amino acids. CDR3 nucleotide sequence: TGTGCCAGCAGCTTCGGCGGGATTGAAGCTTTCTTT. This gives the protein CASSFGGIEAFF. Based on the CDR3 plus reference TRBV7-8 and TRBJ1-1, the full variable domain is GAGVSQSPRYKVAKRGQDVALRCDPISGHVSLFWYQQALGQGPEFLTYFQNEAQLDKSGLPSDRFFAERPEGSVSTLKIQRTQQEDSAVYLCASSFGGIEAFFGQGTRLTVV.

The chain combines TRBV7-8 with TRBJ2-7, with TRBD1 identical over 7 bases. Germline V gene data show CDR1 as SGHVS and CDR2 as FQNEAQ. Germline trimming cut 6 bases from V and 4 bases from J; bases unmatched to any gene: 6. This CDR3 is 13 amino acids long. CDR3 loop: CASSSDRRYEQYF. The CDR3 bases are TGTGCCAGCAGTTCGGACAGGAGGTACGAGCAGTACTTC.